Ten or more counts support the clone carrying this T cell receptor beta chain. Its antigen is not identified. The sample originates from a study of regulatory T cells in long-lasting Graves disease. About the research overall: A definition of persistent Graves' disease required over 5 years of antithyroid drugs plus positive TSH receptor antibodies.

Trimming removed 6 bases at V and 7 bases at J, with 18 bases between. Germline CDR1 and CDR2: DFQATT and SNEGSKA (reference sequence). The CDR3 runs to 14 residues. Documented time point: persistent/refractory GD, antithyroid drugs over 5 years with positive TRAb. Scientists built the TCR library using RNA that was extracted from PBMCs. Notes on the study in general: Newly diagnosed disease favored TRBV20-1 and TRBJ2-1 over persistent disease. Shared public clonotypes totalled about 2,600 in persistent patients, compared with over 800 in new patients. It is possible that accuracy was reduced by the small size of the sample.

CDR3 regions were amplified by Arm-PCR using iRepertoire HTBI primers to build TCR beta libraries. TCRdb used MiXCR to reprocess the multiplex PCR reads, holding one entry per CDR3 protein. The data hold about 470,000 distinct CDR3 sequences, with about 20% observed a single time. The sample was peripheral blood mononuclear cells (PBMCs), taken when the disease was refractory, from a patient treated with antithyroid drugs. J is TRBJ1-4 and V is TRBV20-1; maybe TRBD1 (5 bases). This TCR was recovered from a female donor with Graves disease. In DNA form, the CDR3 reads TGCAGTGCATTAAGGGGCGGTTTCCGTGAAAAACTGTTTTTT. This encodes CSALRGGFREKLFF.